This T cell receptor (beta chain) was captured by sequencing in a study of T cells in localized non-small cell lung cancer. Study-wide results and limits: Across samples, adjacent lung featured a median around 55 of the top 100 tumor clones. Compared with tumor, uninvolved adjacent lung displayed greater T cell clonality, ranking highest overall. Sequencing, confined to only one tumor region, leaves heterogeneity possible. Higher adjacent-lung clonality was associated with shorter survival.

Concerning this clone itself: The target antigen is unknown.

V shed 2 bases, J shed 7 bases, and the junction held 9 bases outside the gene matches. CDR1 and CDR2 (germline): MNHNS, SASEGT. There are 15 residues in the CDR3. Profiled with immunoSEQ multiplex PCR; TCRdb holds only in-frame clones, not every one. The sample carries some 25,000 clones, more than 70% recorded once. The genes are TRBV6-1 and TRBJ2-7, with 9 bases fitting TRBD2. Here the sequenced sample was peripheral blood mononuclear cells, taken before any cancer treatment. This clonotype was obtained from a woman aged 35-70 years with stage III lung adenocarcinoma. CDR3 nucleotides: TGTGCCAGCAGTGAATTAGCGGGAGACCAAGGGGAGCAGTACTTC. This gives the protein CASSELAGDQGEQYF.